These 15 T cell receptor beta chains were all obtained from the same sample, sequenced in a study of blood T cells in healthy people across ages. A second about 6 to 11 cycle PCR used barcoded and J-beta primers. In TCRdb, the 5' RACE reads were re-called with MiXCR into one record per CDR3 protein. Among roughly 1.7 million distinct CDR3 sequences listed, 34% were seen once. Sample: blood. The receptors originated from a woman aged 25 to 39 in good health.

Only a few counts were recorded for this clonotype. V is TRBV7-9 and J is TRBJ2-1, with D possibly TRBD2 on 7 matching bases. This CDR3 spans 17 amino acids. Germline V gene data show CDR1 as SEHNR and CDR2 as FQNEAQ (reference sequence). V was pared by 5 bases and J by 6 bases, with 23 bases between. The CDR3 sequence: CASSPGGPAPNSNEQFF. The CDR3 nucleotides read TGTGCCAGCAGCCCGGGGGGCCCGGCCCCTAACTCCAATGAGCAGTTCTTC.

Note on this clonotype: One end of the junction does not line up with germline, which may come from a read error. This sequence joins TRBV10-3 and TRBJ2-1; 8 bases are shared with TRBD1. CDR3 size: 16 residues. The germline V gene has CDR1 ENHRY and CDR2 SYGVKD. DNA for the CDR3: TGTGCCAGCAGTTTCCACGGGACAGGCCTTAACAATGAGCAGTTCTTC. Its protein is CASSFHGTGLNNEQFF.

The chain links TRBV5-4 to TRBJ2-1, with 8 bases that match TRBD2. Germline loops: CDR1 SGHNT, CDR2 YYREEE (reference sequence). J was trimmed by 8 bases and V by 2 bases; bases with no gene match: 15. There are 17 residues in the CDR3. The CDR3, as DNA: TGTGCCAGCAGCTTCTTATTGGGAGCGGGGGATTTTGATGAGCAGTTCTTC. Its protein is CASSFLLGAGDFDEQFF. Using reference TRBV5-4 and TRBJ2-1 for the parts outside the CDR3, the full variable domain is ETGVTQSPTHLIKTRGQQVTLRCSSQSGHNTVSWYQQALGQGPQFIFQYYREEENGRGNFPPRFSGLQFPNYSSELNVNALELDDSALYLCASSFLLGAGDFDEQFFGPGTRLTVL.

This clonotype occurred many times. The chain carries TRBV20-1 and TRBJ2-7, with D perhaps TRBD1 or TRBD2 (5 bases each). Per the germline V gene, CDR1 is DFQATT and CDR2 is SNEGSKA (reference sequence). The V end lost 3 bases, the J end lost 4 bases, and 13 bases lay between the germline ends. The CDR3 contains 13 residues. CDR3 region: CSASPGPTYEQYF. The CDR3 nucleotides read TGCAGTGCTAGTCCGGGGCCCACTTACGAGCAGTACTTC.

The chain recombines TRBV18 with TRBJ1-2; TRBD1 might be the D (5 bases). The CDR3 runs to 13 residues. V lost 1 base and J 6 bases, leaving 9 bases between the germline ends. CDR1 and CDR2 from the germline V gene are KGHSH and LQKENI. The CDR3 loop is CASSPQPTDGYTF. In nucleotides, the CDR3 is TGTGCCAGCTCACCACAACCGACAGATGGCTACACCTTC.

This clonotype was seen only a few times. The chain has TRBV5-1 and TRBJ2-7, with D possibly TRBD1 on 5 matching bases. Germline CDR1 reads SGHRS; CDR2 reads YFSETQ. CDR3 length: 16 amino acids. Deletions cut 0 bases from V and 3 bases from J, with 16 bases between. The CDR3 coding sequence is TGCGCCAGCAGCTTGGGCAGGGCGTCCTTTAGCTACGAGCAGTACTTC. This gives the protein CASSLGRASFSYEQYF.

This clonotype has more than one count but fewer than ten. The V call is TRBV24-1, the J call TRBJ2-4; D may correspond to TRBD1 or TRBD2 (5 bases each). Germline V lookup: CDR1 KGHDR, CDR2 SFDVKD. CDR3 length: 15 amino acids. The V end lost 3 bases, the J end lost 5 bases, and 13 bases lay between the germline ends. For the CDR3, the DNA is TGTGCCACCAGTGATCCGCGAGGGGCAGAAAACATTCAGTACTTC. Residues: CATSDPRGAENIQYF.

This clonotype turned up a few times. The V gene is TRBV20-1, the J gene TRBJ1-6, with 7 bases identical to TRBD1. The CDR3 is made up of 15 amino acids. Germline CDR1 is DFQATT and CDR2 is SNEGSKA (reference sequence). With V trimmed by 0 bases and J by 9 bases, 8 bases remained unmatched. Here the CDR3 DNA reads TGCAGTGCTAGAGATTATCAGGGGGTGGGTTCACCCCTCCACTTT. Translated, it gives CSARDYQGVGSPLHF.

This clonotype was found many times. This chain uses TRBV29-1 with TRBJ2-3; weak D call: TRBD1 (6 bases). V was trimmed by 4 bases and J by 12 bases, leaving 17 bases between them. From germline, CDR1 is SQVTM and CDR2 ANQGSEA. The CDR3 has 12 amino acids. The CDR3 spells CSVGDRRGYQYF. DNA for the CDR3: TGCAGCGTTGGTGACCGAAGGGGGTATCAGTATTTT.

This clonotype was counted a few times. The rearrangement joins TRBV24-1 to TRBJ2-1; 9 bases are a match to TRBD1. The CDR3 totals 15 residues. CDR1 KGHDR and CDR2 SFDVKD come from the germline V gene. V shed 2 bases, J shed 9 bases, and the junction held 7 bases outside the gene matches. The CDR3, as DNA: TGTGCCACCAGTGATTCTACACACAGGGGGCCTGAGCAGTTCTTC. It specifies CATSDSTHRGPEQFF.

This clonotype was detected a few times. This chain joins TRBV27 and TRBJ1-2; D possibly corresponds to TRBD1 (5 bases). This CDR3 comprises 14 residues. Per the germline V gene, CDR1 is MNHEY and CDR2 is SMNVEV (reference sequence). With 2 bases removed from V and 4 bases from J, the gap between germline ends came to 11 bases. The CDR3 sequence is CASSLGRGSYGYTF. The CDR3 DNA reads TGTGCCAGCAGTTTAGGTCGGGGGAGCTATGGCTACACCTTC.

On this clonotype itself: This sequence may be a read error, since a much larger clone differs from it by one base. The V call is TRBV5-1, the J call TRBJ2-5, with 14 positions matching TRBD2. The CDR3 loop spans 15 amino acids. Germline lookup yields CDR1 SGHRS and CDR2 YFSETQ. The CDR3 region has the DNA TGCGCCAGCCAGACTAGCGGGGGGGTCCAAGAGACCAAGTACTTC. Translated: CASQTSGGVQETKYF. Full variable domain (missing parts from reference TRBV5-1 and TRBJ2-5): KAGVTQTPRYLIKTRGQQVTLSCSPISGHRSVSWYQQTPGQGLQFLFEYFSETQRNKGNFPGRFSGRQFSNSRSEMNVSTLELGDSALYLCASQTSGGVQETKYFGPGTRLLVL.

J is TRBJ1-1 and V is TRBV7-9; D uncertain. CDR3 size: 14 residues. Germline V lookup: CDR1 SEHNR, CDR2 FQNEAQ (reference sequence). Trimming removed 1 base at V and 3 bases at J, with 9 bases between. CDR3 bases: TGTGCCAGCAGCTTAGGCGGCATTTACACTGAAGCTTTCTTT. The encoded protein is CASSLGGIYTEAFF.

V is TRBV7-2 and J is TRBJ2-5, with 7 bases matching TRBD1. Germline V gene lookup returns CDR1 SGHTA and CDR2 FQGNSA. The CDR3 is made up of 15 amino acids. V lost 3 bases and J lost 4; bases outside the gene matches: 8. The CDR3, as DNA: TGTGCCAGCAGCTTCCGACAGGGACGTGGAGAGACCCAGTACTTC. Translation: CASSFRQGRGETQYF.

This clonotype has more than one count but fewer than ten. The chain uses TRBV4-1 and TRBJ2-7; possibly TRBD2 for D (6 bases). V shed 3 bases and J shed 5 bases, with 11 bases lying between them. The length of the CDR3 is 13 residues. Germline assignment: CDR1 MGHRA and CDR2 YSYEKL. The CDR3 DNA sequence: TGCGCCAGCAGCCATGTAGCGGCCCACGAGCAGTACTTC. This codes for CASSHVAAHEQYF.